A single sample is the source of the 22 T cell receptor beta chains below, sequenced in a study of T cells after yellow fever vaccination (dated by TCRdb to between 2018 and 2021). The library was made by 5' RACE. Instrument on record: Illumina NovaSeq 6000. TCRdb passed the public sequencing reads through fastp at Q25 and MiXCR, retaining productive beta sequences. Entries are consolidated by CDR3 protein sequence, retaining the most common genes and DNA. The sample profile shows roughly 320,000 distinct CDR3 sequences; approximately 11% of them were found once. The top ten constitute less than 3.5% of the sample. What this sample's treatment or condition label stands for: live attenuated yellow fever vaccine strain. This specimen was CD4+ T cells sorted from PBMCs, taken 45 days after the yellow fever booster vaccination. The receptors derive from a man aged 18 to 35 who received the YFV17D yellow fever vaccine.

This clonotype was counted ten times or more. The rearrangement joins TRBV7-2 to TRBJ2-1; possibly TRBD1 or TRBD2 for D (6 bases each). V dropped 1 base and J dropped 8 bases, with 9 bases sitting between them. Germline CDR1 reads SGHTA; CDR2 reads FQGNSA. This CDR3 region has 13 residues. This CDR3 is CASSLVRGDEQFF. In DNA form, the CDR3 reads TGTGCCAGCAGCTTAGTAAGGGGGGATGAGCAGTTCTTC. Filled out from reference TRBV7-2 and TRBJ2-1, the complete variable domain reads GAGVSQSPSNKVTEKGKDVELRCDPISGHTALYWYRQSLGQGLEFLIYFQGNSAPDKSGLPSDRFSAERTGGSVSTLTIQRTQQEDSAVYLCASSLVRGDEQFFGPGTRLTVL.

J is TRBJ2-3 and V is TRBV4-3; D might be TRBD2 (6 bases). Germline V CDR1 and CDR2: LGHNA, YSLEER. This CDR3 contains 15 residues. The V and J ends lost 4 bases and 5 bases respectively, with 16 bases between them. The CDR3 loop is CASSRGTRRGDTQYF. The DNA for the CDR3 is TGCGCCAGCAGCCGAGGCACCAGGAGGGGAGATACGCAGTATTTT.

This clonotype was counted a few times. The CDR3 here is CASARQGILTDTQYF. DNA for the CDR3: TGTGCCAGCGCTAGGCAGGGAATTCTCACAGATACGCAGTATTTT. This chain links TRBV6-5 with TRBJ2-3; TRBD1 might be the D (5 bases). The CDR3 is 15 residues long. Germline values: CDR1 MNHEY, CDR2 SVGAGI. V was shortened by 8 bases and J by 2 bases, with 17 bases between the two germline ends.

Ten or more counts support this clonotype. This chain joins TRBV4-2 and TRBJ2-3; 7 bases are shared with TRBD2. Germline V CDR1 and CDR2: LGHNA, YNFKEQ. The CDR3 runs to 18 residues. After removal of 1 base from V and 4 bases from J, the junction contained 14 bases not matched to a gene. DNA for the CDR3: TGTGCCAGCAGCCAAGTTCTTAAGCTGGGGGGGGGAGCAGATACGCAGTATTTT. Translating gives CASSQVLKLGGGADTQYF.

This clonotype came up many times. The gene calls are TRBV20-1 and TRBJ2-1; D is possibly TRBD1 or TRBD2 (5 bases each). The CDR3 totals 14 residues. The ends were cut back, 2 bases at V and 8 bases at J, with 16 bases in the middle. Per the germline V gene, CDR1 is DFQATT and CDR2 is SNEGSKA (reference sequence). The CDR3 loop is CSARSSRGSDEQFF. CDR3 DNA sequence: TGCAGTGCTAGAAGTTCTCGGGGCAGCGATGAGCAGTTCTTC.

The CDR3 spells CASSRGLREGYTF. The CDR3 region has the DNA TGTGCCAGCAGCCGAGGGCTCAGGGAAGGCTACACCTTC. The rearrangement links TRBV6-6 to TRBJ1-2, with a possible D match to TRBD1 (5 bases). From germline, CDR1 is MNHNY and CDR2 SVGAGI (reference sequence). Trimming took off 6 bases at V and 8 bases at J, with 16 bases between the two ends. The CDR3 contains 13 residues.

This chain links TRBV24-1 with TRBJ2-5; no reliable D call. This CDR3 contains 16 residues. CDR1 and CDR2 from the germline V gene are KGHDR and SFDVKD. Deletions cut 3 bases from V and 0 bases from J, with 13 bases between. This chain's CDR3 is CATSDALGTDQETQYF. The CDR3 DNA is TGTGCCACCAGTGATGCCCTGGGTACGGACCAAGAGACCCAGTACTTC.

CDR3 sequence: CASSQVTVRAGNTIYF. CDR3 in DNA: TGCGCCAGCAGCCAAGTGACAGTCCGCGCTGGAAACACCATATATTTT. The chain couples TRBV4-3 to TRBJ1-3; possible D gene TRBD1, 5 bases. Trimming pared 1 base from V and 2 bases from J, leaving 12 bases between. This CDR3 contains 16 residues. Germline lookup yields CDR1 LGHNA and CDR2 YSLEER.

The CDR3 bases are TGTGCCAGTAGAAGGAGGGGTAGCTCCTACAATGAGCAGTTCTTC. Protein sequence: CASRRRGSSYNEQFF. J is TRBJ2-1 and V is TRBV19; D is perhaps TRBD2 (6 bases). Germline V gives CDR1 LNHDA, CDR2 SQIVND (reference sequence). CDR3 size: 15 residues. Trimming removed 6 bases from V and 0 bases from J, with 12 bases in between.

Many counts were recorded for this clonotype. The genes are TRBV5-1 and TRBJ1-2; unclear D gene. CDR3 size: 14 residues. V lost 4 bases to trimming and J lost 6 bases, with 16 bases between them. The germline gives CDR1 SGHRS, CDR2 YFSETQ. CDR3 sequence: CASSPTPGNHGYTF. CDR3 nucleotides: TGCGCCAGCAGCCCGACCCCGGGGAACCATGGCTACACCTTC.

This clonotype was seen at least ten times. This CDR3 is CASTKTGIDNSPLHF. The CDR3 nucleotides are TGTGCCAGTACCAAGACAGGGATTGATAATTCACCCCTCCACTTT. V gene TRBV19 combines with J gene TRBJ1-6, with 7 bases that match TRBD1. After removal of 7 bases from V and 5 bases from J, the junction contained 8 bases not matched to a gene. Germline V CDR1 and CDR2: LNHDA, SQIVND (reference sequence). The CDR3 totals 15 residues.

This clonotype was seen at least ten times. The chain recombines TRBV5-5 with TRBJ2-4; D is possibly TRBD1 (6 bases). Trimming removed 5 bases from V and 3 bases from J, with 18 bases in between. In germline, CDR1 is SGHKS, CDR2 YYEKEE (reference sequence). CDR3 length: 16 residues. CDR3 sequence: CASSIEGDRGKNIQYF. In DNA form, the CDR3 reads TGTGCCAGCAGTATCGAGGGGGATAGAGGCAAAAACATTCAGTACTTC.

This clonotype has just a few counts. This CDR3 reads CASSTLAGGADTQYF. CDR3 DNA: TGTGCCAGCAGCACACTAGCGGGGGGAGCAGATACGCAGTATTTT. The chain carries TRBV7-8 and TRBJ2-3; TRBD2 matches 12 bases. Germline loops: CDR1 SGHVS, CDR2 FQNEAQ. V shed 5 bases, J shed 4 bases, and the junction held 4 bases outside the gene matches. The CDR3 runs 15 residues.

This clonotype has more than one count but fewer than ten. The J gene is TRBJ1-1, the V gene TRBV12-3 or TRBV12-4; D may be TRBD1 (5 bases). The CDR3 length is 14 residues. Trimming cost V 10 bases and J 1 base, with 16 bases left between them. In DNA, the CDR3 is TGTGCCACCCGCACGGGGGGAGGGAACACTGAAGCTTTCTTT. Amino acids: CATRTGGGNTEAFF.

V and J are TRBV20-1 and TRBJ1-2, with a possible D match to TRBD1 (6 bases). CDR1 is DFQATT, CDR2 SNEGSKA, per germline (reference sequence). The V end lost 1 base, the J end lost 1 base, and 16 bases lay between the germline ends. The CDR3 runs to 16 residues. CDR3 sequence: CSARVSPLGGNYGYTF. In nucleotides, the CDR3 is TGCAGTGCTAGAGTTTCCCCTTTAGGGGGTAACTATGGCTACACCTTC.

This clonotype was recorded many times. The V gene is TRBV28, the J gene TRBJ2-2; D gene uncertain. Per the germline V gene, CDR1 is MDHEN and CDR2 is SYDVKM. Trimming took 7 bases from V and 4 from J, leaving 10 bases between them. The CDR3 covers 13 residues. CDR3 DNA: TGTGCCAGCACCCAGTGGGGCACCGGGGAGCTGTTTTTT. As protein: CASTQWGTGELFF.

This sequence joins TRBV2 and TRBJ2-7; tentatively, D is TRBD1 or TRBD2 (6 bases each). With 6 bases removed from V and 0 bases from J, the gap between germline ends came to 12 bases. From germline, CDR1 is SNHLY and CDR2 FYNNEI. This CDR3 has 14 residues. CDR3 coding DNA: TGTGCCAGCAGGGGGGGCGTATTCTCCTACGAGCAGTACTTC. It encodes CASRGGVFSYEQYF.

The chain combines TRBV7-3 with TRBJ2-3, with D perhaps TRBD1 (5 bases). The ends were cut back, 5 bases at V and 0 bases at J, with 15 bases in the middle. From germline, CDR1 is SGHTA and CDR2 FQGTGA. This CDR3 has 16 residues. The CDR3: CASSLGASTSTDTQYF. CDR3 DNA sequence: TGTGCCAGCAGCCTAGGGGCATCCACTAGCACAGATACGCAGTATTTT.

This clonotype has more than one count but fewer than ten. This chain joins TRBV7-2 and TRBJ2-3; no clear D. V lost 5 bases and J 2 bases, leaving 14 bases between the germline ends. Germline CDR1 reads SGHTA; CDR2 reads FQGNSA. The CDR3 is 15 amino acids. The CDR3 spells CASSPGYGYTDTQYF. The CDR3 coding sequence is TGTGCCAGCAGCCCCGGATATGGGTACACAGATACGCAGTATTTT. Variable domain in full (rest from reference TRBV7-2 and TRBJ2-3): GAGVSQSPSNKVTEKGKDVELRCDPISGHTALYWYRQSLGQGLEFLIYFQGNSAPDKSGLPSDRFSAERTGGSVSTLTIQRTQQEDSAVYLCASSPGYGYTDTQYFGPGTRLTVL.

This clonotype was seen more than once but under ten times. This sequence joins TRBV29-1 and TRBJ2-5, with 10 bases identical to TRBD1. V shed 4 bases, J shed 4 bases, and the junction held 6 bases outside the gene matches. This CDR3 is built from 14 residues. CDR1 SQVTM and CDR2 ANQGSEA come from the germline V gene. CDR3 region: CSVGGTGVLETQYF. CDR3 coding DNA: TGCAGCGTTGGTGGGACAGGGGTGCTAGAGACCCAGTACTTC.

This clonotype was observed a few times. This chain links TRBV19 with TRBJ2-5; D call uncertain. Trimming took 4 bases from V and 1 from J, leaving 10 bases between them. Germline V gene sequence: CDR1 LNHDA, CDR2 SQIVND (reference sequence). This CDR3 is 14 amino acids long. The CDR3 spells CASSSRSLQETQYF. The DNA for the CDR3 is TGTGCCAGTAGTAGTCGCAGCCTCCAAGAGACCCAGTACTTC. The full variable domain, its missing parts supplied by reference TRBV19 and TRBJ2-5, is DGGITQSPKYLFRKEGQNVTLSCEQNLNHDAMYWYRQDPGQGLRLIYYSQIVNDFQKGDIAEGYSVSREKKESFPLTVTSAQKNPTAFYLCASSSRSLQETQYFGPGTRLLVL.

This clonotype was counted between two and nine times. J is TRBJ2-1 and V is TRBV20-1; D is unclear. The CDR3 is 11 amino acids. V was pared by 2 bases and J by 4 bases, with 3 bases between. Germline V gene sequence: CDR1 DFQATT, CDR2 SNEGSKA (reference sequence). CDR3 sequence: CSARQYNEQFF. The CDR3 DNA reads as TGCAGTGCTAGACAATACAATGAGCAGTTCTTC.